Listed below are T cell receptor beta chains from one sample, sequenced in a study of T cells in Graves' hyperthyroidism and ophthalmopathy. TCRdb independently ran MiXCR on the multiplex PCR reads; one entry per CDR3 protein. The sample lists about 300,000 distinct CDR3 sequences, more than 10% occurring once. The material sequenced was blood. Every receptor here comes from a woman in her thirties with Graves' hyperthyroidism that later progressed to Graves' ophthalmopathy. The CDR3 runs from the conserved cysteine through the conserved F or W. Each record gives: CDR3 DNA, CDR3 protein, D gene, J gene, V gene, clone size. The D gene is left open where the match is weak. Not every row has a clone size; where given, it reads once, few, many or a size class.

CDR3 DNA: TGTGCCAGCAGCTTAGTGGCGGACCGTTTCGAGGAGCAGTTCTTC
CDR3 protein: CASSLVADRFEEQFF
D gene: .
J gene: TRBJ2-1
V gene: TRBV7-2
clone size: many

CDR3 DNA: TGTGCCAGCAGCATTAGCGGGAGTGGGAAGACCCAGTACTTC
CDR3 protein: CASSISGSGKTQYF
D gene: TRBD2
J gene: TRBJ2-5
V gene: TRBV13
clone size: .

CDR3 DNA: TGTGCCAGCAGCCCTCCGTCCAGGGCGGTGCCAAACACTGAAGCTTTCTTT
CDR3 protein: CASSPPSRAVPNTEAFF
D gene: .
J gene: TRBJ1-1
V gene: TRBV28
clone size: many

CDR3 DNA: TGTGCCAGCAGTTTAAGGAGGGATTTTAATTCACCCCTCCACTTT
CDR3 protein: CASSLRRDFNSPLHF
D gene: .
J gene: TRBJ1-6
V gene: TRBV12-3/TRBV12-4
clone size: few

CDR3 DNA: TGTGCCAGCAGTGAAGGTGGGTCCAAAAACATTCAGTACTTC
CDR3 protein: CASSEGGSKNIQYF
D gene: .
J gene: TRBJ2-4
V gene: TRBV6-1
clone size: .

CDR3 DNA: TGTGCCAGCAGGCCCTCCACAAGCGGCAAGAATGAGCAGTTCTTC
CDR3 protein: CASRPSTSGKNEQFF
D gene: .
J gene: TRBJ2-1
V gene: TRBV28
clone size: many

CDR3 DNA: TGTGCCACCAGCAGAGTTGGACTTACCACAGATACGCAGTATTTT
CDR3 protein: CATSRVGLTTDTQYF
D gene: .
J gene: TRBJ2-3
V gene: TRBV15
clone size: few

CDR3 DNA: TGTGCCAGCGCCTCCCTAGTAGCGGGAGGGTCATACAATGAGCAGTTCTTC
CDR3 protein: CASASLVAGGSYNEQFF
D gene: TRBD2
J gene: TRBJ2-1
V gene: TRBV9
clone size: .

CDR3 DNA: TGTGCCACCCAGAGGGCAGTCTCCTACAATGAGCAGTTCTTC
CDR3 protein: CATQRAVSYNEQFF
D gene: .
J gene: TRBJ2-1
V gene: TRBV6-1
clone size: many

CDR3 DNA: TGCAGCGTTGTAGGGGACTTACTATCCTACGAGCAGTACTTC
CDR3 protein: CSVVGDLLSYEQYF
D gene: .
J gene: TRBJ2-7
V gene: TRBV29-1
clone size: .

CDR3 DNA: TGTGCCAGCACCCACAGGGATACGCAGTATTTT
CDR3 protein: CASTHRDTQYF
D gene: .
J gene: TRBJ2-3
V gene: TRBV28
clone size: many

CDR3 DNA: TGTGCCAGCAGTTTATACAGCCAGAACACTGAAGCTTTCTTT
CDR3 protein: CASSLYSQNTEAFF
D gene: .
J gene: TRBJ1-1
V gene: TRBV27
clone size: few

CDR3 DNA: TGTGCCAGCAGTTTACTAGGGGATACGCAGTATTTT
CDR3 protein: CASSLLGDTQYF
D gene: .
J gene: TRBJ2-3
V gene: TRBV27
clone size: many

CDR3 DNA: TGTGCCAGCAGTTACGGGCGGGCATACGAGCAGTACTTC
CDR3 protein: CASSYGRAYEQYF
D gene: .
J gene: TRBJ2-7
V gene: TRBV6-2/TRBV6-3
clone size: many

CDR3 DNA: TGTGCCAGCTCGCGTAGGACAGGGGAAGGGAGCTCCTACGAGCAGTACTTC
CDR3 protein: CASSRRTGEGSSYEQYF
D gene: TRBD1
J gene: TRBJ2-7
V gene: TRBV18
clone size: .

CDR3 DNA: TGTGCCAGCAGCTACACTGGGACTAGCGGGTATGAGCAGTTCTTC
CDR3 protein: CASSYTGTSGYEQFF
D gene: TRBD2
J gene: TRBJ2-1
V gene: TRBV7-9
clone size: many

CDR3 DNA: TGTGCCAGCTCACCAATAGAAGAGACCCAGTACTTC
CDR3 protein: CASSPIEETQYF
D gene: .
J gene: TRBJ2-5
V gene: TRBV18
clone size: many

CDR3 DNA: TGTGCCAGCAGCTTAGATTCCGGCGGTTCCTACAATGAGCAGTTCTTC
CDR3 protein: CASSLDSGGSYNEQFF
D gene: .
J gene: TRBJ2-1
V gene: TRBV7-3
clone size: many

CDR3 DNA: TGTGCCAGCAGTGGGACTAGCGGGAGTACAGATACGCAGTATTTT
CDR3 protein: CASSGTSGSTDTQYF
D gene: TRBD2
J gene: TRBJ2-3
V gene: TRBV2
clone size: many

CDR3 DNA: TGTGCCAGCAGCGTAGGGACTAAACTCCCAGATACGCAGTATTTT
CDR3 protein: CASSVGTKLPDTQYF
D gene: .
J gene: TRBJ2-3
V gene: TRBV9
clone size: .

CDR3 DNA: TGTGCCAGCAGTTCCCCTCTAAGGGAGACCCAGTACTTC
CDR3 protein: CASSSPLRETQYF
D gene: .
J gene: TRBJ2-5
V gene: TRBV12-3/TRBV12-4
clone size: many

CDR3 DNA: TGTGCCAGCAGTGAAGGAGGGAGCGATGAAAAACTGTTTTTT
CDR3 protein: CASSEGGSDEKLFF
D gene: .
J gene: TRBJ1-4
V gene: TRBV2
clone size: many

CDR3 DNA: TGCAGTGCTTTCTTCGGGGGGACAGATACGCAGTATTTT
CDR3 protein: CSAFFGGTDTQYF
D gene: TRBD2
J gene: TRBJ2-3
V gene: TRBV20-1
clone size: many

CDR3 DNA: TGTGCCAGCAGCCTTAAGATCGGGCCAGATACGCAGTATTTT
CDR3 protein: CASSLKIGPDTQYF
D gene: .
J gene: TRBJ2-3
V gene: TRBV5-4
clone size: .

CDR3 DNA: TGTGCCTGGAGCTCAGGGGGACAGCAGTTCTTC
CDR3 protein: CAWSSGGQQFF
D gene: TRBD1
J gene: TRBJ2-1
V gene: TRBV30
clone size: many

CDR3 DNA: TGTGCCAGCAGCGTAGCGGGAGATTGGAATGAGCAGTTCTTC
CDR3 protein: CASSVAGDWNEQFF
D gene: .
J gene: TRBJ2-1
V gene: TRBV9
clone size: few

CDR3 DNA: TGTGCCAGCAGCCCGACAGACTCCTACGAGCAGTACTTC
CDR3 protein: CASSPTDSYEQYF
D gene: .
J gene: TRBJ2-7
V gene: TRBV7-9
clone size: many

CDR3 DNA: TGTGCCTGGAGTACGACAGGGCGGGGAGTGTGGACTGAAGCTTTCTTT
CDR3 protein: CAWSTTGRGVWTEAFF
D gene: TRBD1
J gene: TRBJ1-1
V gene: TRBV30
clone size: many

CDR3 DNA: TGTGCCAGCAGCTACCGCGATTCACCCCTCCACTTT
CDR3 protein: CASSYRDSPLHF
D gene: .
J gene: TRBJ1-6
V gene: TRBV5-6
clone size: few

CDR3 DNA: TGTGCCAGCAGCTCCCTTGAGAGAGATACGCAGTATTTT
CDR3 protein: CASSSLERDTQYF
D gene: .
J gene: TRBJ2-3
V gene: TRBV7-2
clone size: many

CDR3 DNA: TGCAGTGCTCCAAGAGAAAACCCAAGGACCGGGGAGCTGTTTTTT
CDR3 protein: CSAPRENPRTGELFF
D gene: .
J gene: TRBJ2-2
V gene: TRBV20-1
clone size: many

CDR3 DNA: TGTGCCAGCACACTAGCGGGAGCCTACAATGAGCAGTTCTTC
CDR3 protein: CASTLAGAYNEQFF
D gene: TRBD2
J gene: TRBJ2-1
V gene: TRBV19
clone size: .

CDR3 DNA: TGTGCCACCCGAACCTCTGGAAACACCATATATTTT
CDR3 protein: CATRTSGNTIYF
D gene: .
J gene: TRBJ1-3
V gene: TRBV19
clone size: .

CDR3 DNA: TGCAGTGCTAGTCCTTTGACACAAGACCCTATGAACACTGAAGCTTTCTTT
CDR3 protein: CSASPLTQDPMNTEAFF
D gene: .
J gene: TRBJ1-1
V gene: TRBV20-1
clone size: many

CDR3 DNA: TGTGCCAGCAGTGAAGCTCCAACAGGGTCCCAGCCCCAGCATTTT
CDR3 protein: CASSEAPTGSQPQHF
D gene: .
J gene: TRBJ1-5
V gene: TRBV6-1
clone size: many

CDR3 DNA: TGTGCCAGCAGTGAAGCCTCGCTCACCTACACCTTC
CDR3 protein: CASSEASLTYTF
D gene: .
J gene: TRBJ1-2
V gene: TRBV6-1
clone size: many

CDR3 DNA: TGTGCCAGCAGCCGACTAGCGCCCTCCTACGAGCAGTACTTC
CDR3 protein: CASSRLAPSYEQYF
D gene: TRBD2
J gene: TRBJ2-7
V gene: TRBV11-1
clone size: many

CDR3 DNA: TGTGCCAGCAGCTTCAGCCCGGGACAGATAAACTATGGCTACACCTTC
CDR3 protein: CASSFSPGQINYGYTF
D gene: TRBD1
J gene: TRBJ1-2
V gene: TRBV7-2
clone size: many

CDR3 DNA: TGTGCCAGCAGTGAAAGAGGACAGATTAGCACAGATACGCAGTATTTT
CDR3 protein: CASSERGQISTDTQYF
D gene: .
J gene: TRBJ2-3
V gene: TRBV2
clone size: many

CDR3 DNA: TGCAGTGCTAGAGCCGGGGTGAATGAAAAACTGTTTTTT
CDR3 protein: CSARAGVNEKLFF
D gene: .
J gene: TRBJ1-4
V gene: TRBV20-1
clone size: many

CDR3 DNA: TGTGCCAGTAGTATAGACCAGGGGGCTGGCGGCTACACCTTC
CDR3 protein: CASSIDQGAGGYTF
D gene: TRBD1
J gene: TRBJ1-2
V gene: TRBV19
clone size: many

CDR3 DNA: TGTGCCAGCAGCCGACAGACAGGGATGGGGGAGCTGTTTTTT
CDR3 protein: CASSRQTGMGELFF
D gene: TRBD1
J gene: TRBJ2-2
V gene: TRBV14
clone size: .

CDR3 DNA: TGTGCCAGCAGATTAGGACAGGGGGGCCAAGAGACCCAGTACTTC
CDR3 protein: CASRLGQGGQETQYF
D gene: TRBD1
J gene: TRBJ2-5
V gene: TRBV12-3/TRBV12-4
clone size: many

CDR3 DNA: TGTGCCAGCAGTTTGCACAGGGAGGGGAGGACTGAAGCTTTCTTT
CDR3 protein: CASSLHREGRTEAFF
D gene: .
J gene: TRBJ1-1
V gene: TRBV28
clone size: .

CDR3 DNA: TGTGCCAGCAGTGAGGTCGGAGCGGGAGGGTACAATGAGCAGTTCTTC
CDR3 protein: CASSEVGAGGYNEQFF
D gene: TRBD2
J gene: TRBJ2-1
V gene: TRBV2
clone size: .

CDR3 DNA: TGCAGCGTTGAATCACCCCTCACAGATACGCAGTATTTT
CDR3 protein: CSVESPLTDTQYF
D gene: .
J gene: TRBJ2-3
V gene: TRBV29-1
clone size: many

CDR3 DNA: TGTGCCAGCAGTTTATCGCGGAATGAGCAGTTCTTC
CDR3 protein: CASSLSRNEQFF
D gene: .
J gene: TRBJ2-1
V gene: TRBV27
clone size: many

CDR3 DNA: TGTGCCTGGGGGACAGGGTCCTACGAGCAGTACTTC
CDR3 protein: CAWGTGSYEQYF
D gene: TRBD1
J gene: TRBJ2-7
V gene: TRBV30
clone size: many

CDR3 DNA: TGTGCCAGCAGCCCTGGACGGGAGCGACAAGAGACCCAGTACTTC
CDR3 protein: CASSPGRERQETQYF
D gene: .
J gene: TRBJ2-5
V gene: TRBV7-6
clone size: many

CDR3 DNA: TGTGCCAGTAGTATTTTACAGGGGGCCACCAATCAGCCCCAGCATTTT
CDR3 protein: CASSILQGATNQPQHF
D gene: TRBD1
J gene: TRBJ1-5
V gene: TRBV19
clone size: few

CDR3 DNA: TGTGCCAGCAGTTTAGATACTCCATTGAACACTGAAGCTTTCTTT
CDR3 protein: CASSLDTPLNTEAFF
D gene: .
J gene: TRBJ1-1
V gene: TRBV12-3/TRBV12-4
clone size: many

CDR3 DNA: TGTGCCAGCAGTGGGACTAGCGGGACCCCTGAGCAGTTCTTC
CDR3 protein: CASSGTSGTPEQFF
D gene: TRBD2
J gene: TRBJ2-1
V gene: TRBV6-1
clone size: .

CDR3 DNA: TGTGCCAGCTCGTATGGGACGCGCACAGATACGCAGTATTTT
CDR3 protein: CASSYGTRTDTQYF
D gene: .
J gene: TRBJ2-3
V gene: TRBV7-8
clone size: many

CDR3 DNA: TGTGCCAGCAGCGTAGGTGTAGCGGATCCCAGCTACTCCTACAATGAGCAGTTCTTC
CDR3 protein: CASSVGVADPSYSYNEQFF
D gene: .
J gene: TRBJ2-1
V gene: TRBV9
clone size: .

CDR3 DNA: TGCAGCATTGGACACGATCTTAGGCCAGATACGCAGTATTTT
CDR3 protein: CSIGHDLRPDTQYF
D gene: .
J gene: TRBJ2-3
V gene: TRBV29-1
clone size: many

CDR3 DNA: TGTGCCAGCAGCTTATACCCTACCTATGGCTACACCTTC
CDR3 protein: CASSLYPTYGYTF
D gene: .
J gene: TRBJ1-2
V gene: TRBV7-2
clone size: few

CDR3 DNA: TGTGCCAGCAGCCAAGCGGACAGGGGCCACGAGCAGTACTTC
CDR3 protein: CASSQADRGHEQYF
D gene: TRBD1
J gene: TRBJ2-7
V gene: TRBV4-2
clone size: many

CDR3 DNA: TGTGCCAGCTCACCACCGGAGCGGGAGACCGGAGATACGCAGTATTTT
CDR3 protein: CASSPPERETGDTQYF
D gene: TRBD2
J gene: TRBJ2-3
V gene: TRBV18
clone size: many

CDR3 DNA: TGTGCCATCAGTACAGGGCCCGGGGAGCTGTTTTTT
CDR3 protein: CAISTGPGELFF
D gene: .
J gene: TRBJ2-2
V gene: TRBV10-3
clone size: .